Detailed here is one T cell receptor beta chain. Its cognate antigen has yet to be identified. No base quality values were provided; no much bigger clone lies one nucleotide off. This record comes from a study of T cell responses to AZD1222 COVID-19 vaccine (dated by TCRdb to about 2021). For context, the study as a whole: Because spike-specific TCR depth and breadth did not differ between the two schedules, AZD1222 recipients who got a second dose at roughly 4 weeks were pooled with those who got a second dose at roughly 12 weeks. Enrollment into the trials was organized by age into subgroups of 18-55, 56-69 and 70-plus years, and those subgroups contained roughly 160, 29 and 62 TCR-sequenced participants, respectively. A total of approximately 230 trial participants underwent TCR sequencing, of whom roughly 210 received two doses of AZD1222 and some 26 received two doses of the MenACWY control vaccine.

The CDR3 regions of human TCRbeta chains were analyzed by immunosequencing. The authors' pipeline ran thus. TCRs in the repertoires were matched against a reference library of SARS-CoV-2-specific TCRs that had been generated with the MIRA antigen-specificity platform. Breadth meant the fraction of unique TCRs that were SARS-CoV-2-associated, whereas depth meant the fraction of total T cells that were SARS-CoV-2-associated. Each spike-specific TCR was assigned to its reactive spike region and to a CD4 or CD8 class using the MIRA data. Log10-transformed breadth and depth values were compared by one-way ANOVA with Sidak's multiple comparisons tests. TCRdb obtained this table from immuneACCESS and retained in-frame rearrangements with V and J assigned. These tables miss some clones; where compared with another copy, unresolved V genes account for less than half of the shortfall, and the remainder is unexplained. V and J calls and clone size are copied from that table; D and trimming were computed from the DNA. For this sample there are about 150,000 clones; around 90% appear just once. Together, the top ten hold around 3.6% of the sample.

CDR1 and CDR2, looked up from the germline V gene, are SGHNT and YENEEA. The V and J ends are trimmed by 2 bases and 3 bases, leaving 4 bases between them. The CDR3, from cysteine to phenylalanine, totals 13 residues. Only CDR3 DNA remains: 39 bases, in frame from the first base. The sample's time point label, decoded: baseline before first vaccination. The vaccinee samples were drawn from two UK trials, COV001 and COV002, one of which was a single-blind randomized controlled phase 2/3 trial testing AZD1222 (ChAdOx1 nCoV-19) in healthy adults. For TCRbeta chain sequencing, PBMC samples from trial participants were taken at day 0 and at day 28 after the second dose. Broad study findings and their caveats: Conclusions about previously exposed vaccinees were limited because only a handful of AZD1222 recipients were SARS-CoV-2 seropositive at baseline. A significant rise in spike-specific TCR breadth and depth was observed after two AZD1222 doses relative to day 0 and relative to MenACWY recipients. In the small 56-69-year group, the increase in depth fell short of significance, most likely because of low power. Participants were mostly white British, with more females than males. The authors suggested clonal diversity may have been underestimated. CD4 TCRs associated with the vaccine covered the entire spike protein, and the dominant responses were in regions 160-218 and 743-854. Because no day 14 peak-response samples were available, the repertoires could be characterized only after the peak T cell response. Nearly half of unique spike-specific TCRs reportedly recognized epitopes outside regions mutated in the B.1.351 and B.1.1.7 variants.

The receptor's source is an adult in good health. This specimen was peripheral blood, taken on day 0 of AZD1222 vaccination. The chain was built from TRBV11-3 and TRBJ2-2, with an unclear D gene assignment. The CDR3 is CASSLPDTGELFF. The nucleotide sequence reads as follows: TGTGCCAGCAGCTTACCGGACACCGGGGAGCTGTTTTTT.